This TCR beta chain appears in the sequencing data of a study of shared clonotypes between healthy human individuals. Points from the study as a whole: Incomplete sequencing of sorted subsets was indicated by rarefaction despite large depth. Represented diversity, genetic and exposure-history alike, was limited by few donors. Depth of sequencing was expected to influence donor clonotype sharing.

This CDR3 has 14 residues. V was cut by 4 bases and J by 5 bases, with 15 bases left in between. Germline CDR1 and CDR2: SGHDT and YYEEEE. In the case of this clone: Its antigen is as yet unknown.

Using immunoSEQ multiplex PCR, the repertoire was profiled, and TCRdb retains in-frame clones only, with some absent. Counted here are 850,000 to 1,200,000 clones, approximately 72% occurring once; the ten biggest clones make up 1.4% to 1.5%. This chain uses TRBV5-6 with TRBJ1-2, with D perhaps TRBD1 (5 bases). The sequencing input was memory CD4+ T cells sorted from blood. The subset here: CD45RA-negative fraction. This sequence was found in a man between 18 and 29 years old in good health. CDR3: CASSTGTEYYGYTF. The DNA for the CDR3 is TGTGCCAGCAGCACCGGGACCGAGTATTATGGCTACACCTTC. Full variable domain (remainder filled in from reference TRBV5-6 and TRBJ1-2): DAGVTQSPTHLIKTRGQQVTLRCSPKSGHDTVSWYQQALGQGPQFIFQYYEEEERQRGNFPDRFSGHQFPNYSSELNVNALLLGDSALYLCASSTGTEYYGYTFGSGTRLTVV.